The TCR beta chain under discussion was sequenced for a study of T cell responses to AZD1222 COVID-19 vaccine. The wider study: It was second doses at about 4 or about 12 weeks that were pooled. Study-wide findings and caveats: Reportedly, nearly half the spike-specific TCRs target unmutated variant regions.

For this clone: Its target is unknown.

Germline V gene data show CDR1 as MNHEY and CDR2 as SMNVEV (reference sequence). Germline trimming cut 6 bases from V and 3 bases from J; bases unmatched to any gene: 7. The CDR3 is 14 residues long. Assay: immunoSEQ multiplex PCR; the TCRdb copy retains only in-frame clones and omits some. This sample has some 120,000 clones, with about 89% found just once. This TCR was recovered from an adult in good health. This chain uses TRBV27 with TRBJ2-7, with TRBD1 identical over 8 bases. The sequenced sample was peripheral blood, obtained on day 0 of AZD1222 vaccination. The CDR3 spells CASSPRTGSYEQYF. The CDR3 bases are TGTGCCAGCAGCCCTCGGACAGGGAGCTACGAGCAGTACTTC.